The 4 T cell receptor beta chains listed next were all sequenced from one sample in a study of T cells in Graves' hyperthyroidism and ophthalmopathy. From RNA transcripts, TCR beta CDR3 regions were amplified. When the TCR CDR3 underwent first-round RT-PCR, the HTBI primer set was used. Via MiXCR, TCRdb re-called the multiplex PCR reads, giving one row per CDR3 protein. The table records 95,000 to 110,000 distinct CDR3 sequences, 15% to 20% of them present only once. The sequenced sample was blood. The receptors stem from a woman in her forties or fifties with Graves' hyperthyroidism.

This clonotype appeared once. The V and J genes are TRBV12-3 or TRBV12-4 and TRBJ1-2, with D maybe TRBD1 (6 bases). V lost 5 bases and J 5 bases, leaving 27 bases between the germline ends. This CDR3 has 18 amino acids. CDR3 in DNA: TGTGCCAGCAGTCCAGGTCGCGGGGGCCTGTCCGGCTTTTATGGCTACACCTTC. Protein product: CASSPGRGGLSGFYGYTF.

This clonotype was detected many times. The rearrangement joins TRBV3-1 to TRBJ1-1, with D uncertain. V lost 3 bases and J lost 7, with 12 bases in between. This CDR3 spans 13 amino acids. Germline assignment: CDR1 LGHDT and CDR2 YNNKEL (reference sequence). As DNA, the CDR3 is TGTGCCAGCAGCCAGACTCGGCGGGGTGAAGCTTTCTTT. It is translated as CASSQTRRGEAFF. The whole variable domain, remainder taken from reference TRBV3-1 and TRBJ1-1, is DTAVSQTPKYLVTQMGNDKSIKCEQNLGHDTMYWYKQDSKKFLKIMFSYNNKELIINETVPNRFSPKSPDKAHLNLHINSLELGDSAVYFCASSQTRRGEAFFGQGTRLTVV.

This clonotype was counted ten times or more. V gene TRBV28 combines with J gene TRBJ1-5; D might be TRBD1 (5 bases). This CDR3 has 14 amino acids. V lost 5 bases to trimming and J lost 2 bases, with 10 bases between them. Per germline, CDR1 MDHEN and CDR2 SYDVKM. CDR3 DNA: TGTGCCAGCAGTGTAGGAGGGGGCAATCAGCCCCAGCATTTT. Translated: CASSVGGGNQPQHF.

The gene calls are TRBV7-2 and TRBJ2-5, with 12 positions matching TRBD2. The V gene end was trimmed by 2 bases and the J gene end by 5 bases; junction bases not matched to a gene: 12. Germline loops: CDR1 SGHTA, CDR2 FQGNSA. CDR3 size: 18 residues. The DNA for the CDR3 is TGTGCCAGCAGCTTAACGACTAGCGGGAGTAATTTTAGGGAGACCCAGTACTTC. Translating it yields CASSLTTSGSNFRETQYF.